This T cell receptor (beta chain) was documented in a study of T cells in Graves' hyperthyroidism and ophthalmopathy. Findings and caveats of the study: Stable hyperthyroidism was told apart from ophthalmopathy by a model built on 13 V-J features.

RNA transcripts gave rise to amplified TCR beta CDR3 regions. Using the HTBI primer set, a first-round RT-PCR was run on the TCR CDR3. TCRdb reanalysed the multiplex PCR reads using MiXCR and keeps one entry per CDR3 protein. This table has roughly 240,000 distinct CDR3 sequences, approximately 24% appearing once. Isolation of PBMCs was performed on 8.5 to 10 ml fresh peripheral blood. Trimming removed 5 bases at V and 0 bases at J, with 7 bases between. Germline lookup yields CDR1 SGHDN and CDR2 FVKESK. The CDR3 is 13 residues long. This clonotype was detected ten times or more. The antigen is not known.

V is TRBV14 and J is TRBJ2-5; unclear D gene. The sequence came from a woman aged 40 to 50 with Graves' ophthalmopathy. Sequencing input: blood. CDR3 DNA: TGTGCCAGCAGCGCCAGGTACCAAGAGACCCAGTACTTC. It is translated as CASSARYQETQYF. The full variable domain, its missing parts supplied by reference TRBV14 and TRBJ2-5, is EAGVTQFPSHSVIEKGQTVTLRCDPISGHDNLYWYRRVMGKEIKFLLHFVKESKQDESGMPNNRFLAERTGGTYSTLKVQPAELEDSGVYFCASSARYQETQYFGPGTRLLVL.